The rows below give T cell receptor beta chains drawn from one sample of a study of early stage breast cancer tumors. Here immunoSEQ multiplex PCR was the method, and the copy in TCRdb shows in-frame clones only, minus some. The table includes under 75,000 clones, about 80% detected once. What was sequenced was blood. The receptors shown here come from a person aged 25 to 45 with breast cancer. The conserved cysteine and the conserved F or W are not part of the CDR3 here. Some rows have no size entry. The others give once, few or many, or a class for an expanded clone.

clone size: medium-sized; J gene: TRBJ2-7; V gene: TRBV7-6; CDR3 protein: ASSLSGSLLEQY
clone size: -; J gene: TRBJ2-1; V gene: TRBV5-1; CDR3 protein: ASSSRTGRNEQF
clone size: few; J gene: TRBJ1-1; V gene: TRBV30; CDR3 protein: ACTGTGSEEEAF
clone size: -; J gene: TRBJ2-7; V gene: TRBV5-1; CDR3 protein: ASSRTVSYEQY
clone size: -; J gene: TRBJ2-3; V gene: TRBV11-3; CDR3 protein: ASSLGDLGDTQY
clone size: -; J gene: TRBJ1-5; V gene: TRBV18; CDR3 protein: ASSLRGGKSNQPQH
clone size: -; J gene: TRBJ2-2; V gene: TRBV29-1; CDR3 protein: SVAGEGRTGELF
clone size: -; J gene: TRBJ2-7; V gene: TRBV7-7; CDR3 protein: ASSLEVFYEQY
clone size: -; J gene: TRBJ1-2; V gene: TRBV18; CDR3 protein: ASSPPGRADGYT
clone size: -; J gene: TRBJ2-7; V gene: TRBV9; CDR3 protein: ASSVASWGGAYYEQY
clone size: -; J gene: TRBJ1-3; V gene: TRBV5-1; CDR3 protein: ASSLARQGRRGNTIY
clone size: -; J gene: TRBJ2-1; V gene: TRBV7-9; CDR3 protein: ASSPPGNEQF
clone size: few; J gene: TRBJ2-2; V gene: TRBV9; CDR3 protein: ASSGRRAGELF
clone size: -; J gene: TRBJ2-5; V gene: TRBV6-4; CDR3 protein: ASSIEMTQY
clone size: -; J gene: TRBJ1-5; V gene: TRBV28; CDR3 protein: ASTLRAPQPQH
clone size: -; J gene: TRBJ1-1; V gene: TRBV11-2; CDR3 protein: ASSLGNLGHHSAF
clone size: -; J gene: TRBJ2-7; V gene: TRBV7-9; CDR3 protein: ASSPRDWSSYEQY
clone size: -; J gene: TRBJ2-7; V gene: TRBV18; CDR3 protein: ASSPFEGSRNEQY
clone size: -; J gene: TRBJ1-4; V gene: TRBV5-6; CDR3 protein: ASSSGTGERNEKLF
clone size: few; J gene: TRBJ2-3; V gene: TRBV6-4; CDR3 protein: ASSDSGLAGADTQY
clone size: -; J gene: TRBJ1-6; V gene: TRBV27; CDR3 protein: ASSFTPGTGSPLH
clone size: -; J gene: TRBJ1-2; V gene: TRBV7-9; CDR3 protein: ASVNGAALDYGYT
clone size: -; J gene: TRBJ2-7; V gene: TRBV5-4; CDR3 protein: ASSLWSNEQY
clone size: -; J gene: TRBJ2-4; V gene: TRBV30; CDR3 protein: AWSIRGRDIQY
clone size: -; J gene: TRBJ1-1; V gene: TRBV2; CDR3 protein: ASSLMNTEAF
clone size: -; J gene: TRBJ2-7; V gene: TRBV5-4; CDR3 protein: ASSQGAISYEQY
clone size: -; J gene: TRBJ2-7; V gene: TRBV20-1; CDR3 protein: SARASYEQY
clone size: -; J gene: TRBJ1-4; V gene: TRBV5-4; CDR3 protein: ASSVAAAGSNEKLF
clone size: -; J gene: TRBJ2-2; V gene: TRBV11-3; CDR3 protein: ASSPGTSVWGELF
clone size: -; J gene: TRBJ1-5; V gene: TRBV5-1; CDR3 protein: ASSWGDRGQPQH
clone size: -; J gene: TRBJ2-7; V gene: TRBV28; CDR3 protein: ASSELDRAYEQY
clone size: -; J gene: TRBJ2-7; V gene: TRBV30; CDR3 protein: AWSVLAREQY
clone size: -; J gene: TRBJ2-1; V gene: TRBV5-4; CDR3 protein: ASSLFGRRGQGSNEQF
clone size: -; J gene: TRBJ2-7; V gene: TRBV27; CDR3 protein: ASSLSWGQGQY
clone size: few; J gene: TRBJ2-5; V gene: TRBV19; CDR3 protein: ASSSNPQGPGTQY
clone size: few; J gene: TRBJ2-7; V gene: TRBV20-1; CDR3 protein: SARDFYEQY
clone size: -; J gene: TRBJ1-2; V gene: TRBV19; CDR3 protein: ASSIGTRSDGGYT
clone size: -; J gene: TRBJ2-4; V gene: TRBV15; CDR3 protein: ATSRDPTAKNIQY
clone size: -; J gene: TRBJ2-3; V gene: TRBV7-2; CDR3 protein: ASTLGTDTDTQY
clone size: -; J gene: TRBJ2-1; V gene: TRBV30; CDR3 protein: AWSVEGNTDEQF
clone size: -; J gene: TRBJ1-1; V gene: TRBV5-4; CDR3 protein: ASSPTPRDVTEAF
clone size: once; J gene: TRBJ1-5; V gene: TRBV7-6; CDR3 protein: ASSLQGQPQH
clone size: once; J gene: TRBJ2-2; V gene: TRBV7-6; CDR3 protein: ASSPGTSVSGELF
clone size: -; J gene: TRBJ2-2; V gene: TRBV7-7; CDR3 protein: ASSLPENTGELF
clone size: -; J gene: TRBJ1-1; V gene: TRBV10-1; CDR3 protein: ASGPGQGVDAF
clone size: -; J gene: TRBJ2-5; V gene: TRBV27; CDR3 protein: ASSSLGQETQY
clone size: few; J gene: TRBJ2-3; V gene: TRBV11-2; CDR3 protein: ASSFTDTDTQY